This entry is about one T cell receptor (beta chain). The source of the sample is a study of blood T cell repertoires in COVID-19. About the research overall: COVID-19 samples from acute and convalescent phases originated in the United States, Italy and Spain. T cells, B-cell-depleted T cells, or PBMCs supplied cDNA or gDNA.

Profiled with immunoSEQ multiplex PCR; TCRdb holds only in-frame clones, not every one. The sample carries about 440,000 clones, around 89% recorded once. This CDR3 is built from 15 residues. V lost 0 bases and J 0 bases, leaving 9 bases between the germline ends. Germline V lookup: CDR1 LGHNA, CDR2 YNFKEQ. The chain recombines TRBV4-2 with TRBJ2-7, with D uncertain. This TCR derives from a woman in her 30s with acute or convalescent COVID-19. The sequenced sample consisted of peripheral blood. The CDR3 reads CASSQEKQSSYEQYF. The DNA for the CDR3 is TGTGCCAGCAGCCAAGAAAAGCAAAGCTCCTACGAGCAGTACTTC.